This TCR beta chain was profiled in a study of cytomegalovirus exposure and HLA in healthy donors. Concerning this clone: The antigen remains unidentified.

The assay was immunoSEQ multiplex PCR, and TCRdb's table has in-frame clones only and misses some. This sample has around 150,000 clones, with about 90% found just once. Findings of the study overall: Listed as cytomegalovirus-associated were over 150 TCR beta chains. Three chains linked to CMV were shown in vitro to be specific for CMV antigens. Reportedly, diagnosis of cytomegalovirus status by the classifier showed high specificity and sensitivity.

The sample consisted of PBMCs. The sequence came from a woman in her twenties or thirties in good health and CMV-seronegative.

The CDR3 nucleotides read TGTGCCAGCAGCCCCCGGGACAGAGTAATCACAGATACGCAGTATTTT. This gives the protein CASSPRDRVITDTQYF. V usage is TRBV7-6 and J usage is TRBJ2-3, with TRBD1 matching 7 bases. V trimming: 5 bases; J trimming: 2 bases; junction bases outside the gene matches: 10. CDR3 size: 16 residues. Per germline, CDR1 SGHVS and CDR2 FNYEAQ.